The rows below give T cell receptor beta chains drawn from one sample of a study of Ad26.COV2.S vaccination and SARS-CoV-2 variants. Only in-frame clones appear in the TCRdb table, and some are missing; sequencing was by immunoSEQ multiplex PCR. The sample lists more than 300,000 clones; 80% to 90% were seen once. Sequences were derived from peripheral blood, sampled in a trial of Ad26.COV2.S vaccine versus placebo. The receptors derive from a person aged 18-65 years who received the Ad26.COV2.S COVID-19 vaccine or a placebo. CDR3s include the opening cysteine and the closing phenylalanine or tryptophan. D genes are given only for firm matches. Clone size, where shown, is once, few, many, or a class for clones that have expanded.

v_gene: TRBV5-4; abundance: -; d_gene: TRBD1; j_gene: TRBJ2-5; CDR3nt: TGTGCCAGCAGCTTGAGCCAGGGGGCGGCCCAGTACTTC; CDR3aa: CASSLSQGAAQYF
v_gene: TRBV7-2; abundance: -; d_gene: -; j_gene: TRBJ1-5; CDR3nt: TGTGCCAGCAGCTTGGGACCGACGGGGGGACAGCCCCAGCATTTT; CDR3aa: CASSLGPTGGQPQHF
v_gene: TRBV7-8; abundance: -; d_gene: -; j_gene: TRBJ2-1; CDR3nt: TGTGCCAGCAGCCCCCGAAGGGCAGGGAAGGTGAATGAGCAGTTCTTC; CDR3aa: CASSPRRAGKVNEQFF
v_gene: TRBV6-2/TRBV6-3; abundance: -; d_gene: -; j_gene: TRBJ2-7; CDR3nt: TGTGCCAGCAGCCTACAGGTCTCCTACGAGCAGTACTTC; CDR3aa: CASSLQVSYEQYF
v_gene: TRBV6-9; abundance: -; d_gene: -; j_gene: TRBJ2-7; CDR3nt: TGTGCCAGCAGTCAAAAACGGACGGGCTCCTCCTACGAGCAGTACTTC; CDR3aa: CASSQKRTGSSYEQYF
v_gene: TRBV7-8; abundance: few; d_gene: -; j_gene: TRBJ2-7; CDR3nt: TGTGCCAGCAGCTACACCCAGGCAGGTCAAGCTACCTACGAGCAGTACTTC; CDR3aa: CASSYTQAGQATYEQYF
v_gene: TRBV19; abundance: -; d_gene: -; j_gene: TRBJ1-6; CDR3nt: TGTGCCAGTAGGGAGGGCGGCACGAATTCACCCCTCCACTTT; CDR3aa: CASREGGTNSPLHF
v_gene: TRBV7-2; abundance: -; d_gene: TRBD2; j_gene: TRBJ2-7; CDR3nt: TGTGCCAGCAGCTTAGGGAGCGGGGGGTACTACGAGCAGTACTTC; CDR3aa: CASSLGSGGYYEQYF
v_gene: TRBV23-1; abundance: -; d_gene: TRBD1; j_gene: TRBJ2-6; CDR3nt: TGCGCCAGCAGTCAATCCGGGACAGGGAGGTCTGGGGCCAACGTCCTGACTTTC; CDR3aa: CASSQSGTGRSGANVLTF
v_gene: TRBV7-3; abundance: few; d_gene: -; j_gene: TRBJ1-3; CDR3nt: TGTGCCAGCAGCGCGACAGCTGGAAACACCATATATTTT; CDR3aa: CASSATAGNTIYF
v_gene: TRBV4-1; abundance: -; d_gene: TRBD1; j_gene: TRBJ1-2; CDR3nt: TGCGCCAGCAGCCAAGGGAAGACAGGGGGAGGCTACACCTTC; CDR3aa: CASSQGKTGGGYTF
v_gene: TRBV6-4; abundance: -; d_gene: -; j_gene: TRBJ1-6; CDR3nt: TGTGCCAGCGTGGAGCGTCACCGCTATAATTCACCCCTCCACTTT; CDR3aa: CASVERHRYNSPLHF
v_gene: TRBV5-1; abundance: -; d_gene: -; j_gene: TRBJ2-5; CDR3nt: TGCGCCAGCAGCTTGACCGAATACCAAGAGACCCAGTACTTC; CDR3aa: CASSLTEYQETQYF
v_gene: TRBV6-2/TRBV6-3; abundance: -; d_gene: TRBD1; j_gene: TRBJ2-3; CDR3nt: TGTGCCAGCAGTCACAGGGGTTCGGGAGATACGCAGTATTTT; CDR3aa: CASSHRGSGDTQYF
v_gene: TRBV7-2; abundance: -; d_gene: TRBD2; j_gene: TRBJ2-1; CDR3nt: TGTGCCAGCAGCTTTGGCGGGGGGGCCTCTCGTGAGCAGTTCTTC; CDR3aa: CASSFGGGASREQFF
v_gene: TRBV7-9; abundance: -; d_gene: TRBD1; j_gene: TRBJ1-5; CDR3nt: TGTGCCAGCAGCTTAGTGGGCAGGGGGACGGATCAGCCCCAGCATTTT; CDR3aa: CASSLVGRGTDQPQHF
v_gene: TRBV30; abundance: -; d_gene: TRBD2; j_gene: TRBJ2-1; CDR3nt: TGTGCCTGGAGTTCCCCAGCGGGAGTGGGTAATGAGCAGTTCTTC; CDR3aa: CAWSSPAGVGNEQFF
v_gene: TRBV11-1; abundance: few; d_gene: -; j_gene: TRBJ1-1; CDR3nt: TGTGCCAGCAGCTTAGCCACGGAGAACACTGAAGCTTTCTTT; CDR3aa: CASSLATENTEAFF
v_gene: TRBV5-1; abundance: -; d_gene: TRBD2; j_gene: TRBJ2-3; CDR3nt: TGCGCCAGCAGCTTATCACTAGCGGGGGATGCAGATACGCAGTATTTT; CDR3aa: CASSLSLAGDADTQYF
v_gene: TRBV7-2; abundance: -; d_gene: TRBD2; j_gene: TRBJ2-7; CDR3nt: TGTGCCAGCAGTCCTAATGGACTAGCGGGAGACGAGCAGTACTTC; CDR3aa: CASSPNGLAGDEQYF
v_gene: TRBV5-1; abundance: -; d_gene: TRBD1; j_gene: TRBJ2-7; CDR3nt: TGCGCCAGCAGCTTGGACAGGGGCATCTCCTACGAGCAGTACTTC; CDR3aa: CASSLDRGISYEQYF
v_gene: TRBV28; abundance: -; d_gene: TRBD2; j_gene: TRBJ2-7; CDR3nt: TGTGCCAGCAGTGGGGCAGGGGGGATTAGCGGGAGGGCTCAGCTTTACTACGAGCAGTACTTC; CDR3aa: CASSGAGGISGRAQLYYEQYF
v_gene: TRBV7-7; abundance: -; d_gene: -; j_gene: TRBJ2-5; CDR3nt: TGTGCTAGCAGCTTTCGGGGGCTCGGCGAGACCCAGTACTTC; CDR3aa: CASSFRGLGETQYF
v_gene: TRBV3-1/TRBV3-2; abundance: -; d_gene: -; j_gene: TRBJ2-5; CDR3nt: TGTGCCAGCAGCCAAGGTCAAGAGACCCAGTACTTC; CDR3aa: CASSQGQETQYF
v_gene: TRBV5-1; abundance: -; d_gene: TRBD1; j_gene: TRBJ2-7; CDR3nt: TGCGCCAGCAGCCAGGGACAGTTCTACGAGCAGTACTTC; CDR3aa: CASSQGQFYEQYF
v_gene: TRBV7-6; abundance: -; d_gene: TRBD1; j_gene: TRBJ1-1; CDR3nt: TGTGCCAGCAGCTTAGTTGGTGAGACAGGGATTGGGAGAACTGAAGCTTTCTTT; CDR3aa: CASSLVGETGIGRTEAFF
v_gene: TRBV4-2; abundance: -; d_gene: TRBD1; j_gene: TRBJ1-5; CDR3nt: TGTGCCAGCAGCCAAGAGACAGGGGCGCGAAATCAGCCCCAGCATTTT; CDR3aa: CASSQETGARNQPQHF
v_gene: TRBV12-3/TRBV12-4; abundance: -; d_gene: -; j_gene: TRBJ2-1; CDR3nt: TGTGCCAGCAGTTTAGGCGGGTACAATGAGCAGTTCTTC; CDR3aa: CASSLGGYNEQFF
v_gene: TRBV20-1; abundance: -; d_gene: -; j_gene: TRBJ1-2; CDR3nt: TGCAGTGCCCGGAGGGGCTATGGCTACACCTTC; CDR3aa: CSARRGYGYTF
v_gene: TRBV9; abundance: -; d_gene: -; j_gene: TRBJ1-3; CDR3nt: TGTGCCAGCAGCGTAGTGGCGGGTGGGGACCTAGGGACCATATATTTT; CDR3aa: CASSVVAGGDLGTIYF
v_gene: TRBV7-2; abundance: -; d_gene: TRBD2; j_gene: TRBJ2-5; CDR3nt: TGTGCCAGCAGCTTAGGCGGGGGACAAGAGACCCAGTACTTC; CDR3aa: CASSLGGGQETQYF
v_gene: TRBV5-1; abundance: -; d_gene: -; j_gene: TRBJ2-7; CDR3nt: TGCGCCAGCAGCTTGGCAGGGCAGCCAAGGGAGCAGTACTTC; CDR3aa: CASSLAGQPREQYF
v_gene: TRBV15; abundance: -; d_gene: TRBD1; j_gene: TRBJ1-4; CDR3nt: TGTGCCACCAGCCGAAACAGGGGGCGGGGTGAAAAACTGTTTTTT; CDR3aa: CATSRNRGRGEKLFF
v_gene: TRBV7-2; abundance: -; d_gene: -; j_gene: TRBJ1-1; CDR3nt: TGTGCCAGCAGCCGTACGAACAGGAGTCCTGAAGCTTTCTTT; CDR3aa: CASSRTNRSPEAFF
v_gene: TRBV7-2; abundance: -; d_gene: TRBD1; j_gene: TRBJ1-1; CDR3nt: TGTGCCAGCAGCTTAGCGACGACAGGGGGATCAAAGAACACTGAAGCTTTCTTT; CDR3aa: CASSLATTGGSKNTEAFF
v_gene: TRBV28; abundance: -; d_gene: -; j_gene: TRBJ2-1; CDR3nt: TGTGCCAGCAGTTTTGCCGGACAGAACAATGAGCAGTTCTTC; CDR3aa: CASSFAGQNNEQFF
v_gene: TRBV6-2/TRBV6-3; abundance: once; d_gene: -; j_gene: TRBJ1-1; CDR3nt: TGTGCCAGCAGTTGGGGAAGGGGTACTGAAGCTTTCTTT; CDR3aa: CASSWGRGTEAFF